The T cell receptor (beta chain) under discussion was sequenced for a study of CD4 T cells in relation to SARS-CoV-2 and coronaviruses. V shed 1 base and J 5 bases; nucleotides not matched to a gene: 7. Germline CDR1 LGHNA, CDR2 YNFKEQ. The CDR3 totals 15 residues. Before the COVID-19 pandemic, during about 2010-2018, CD4+ T cells were taken from unexposed donors. The cells were cultured for under 13 days before CD4+ T cells were isolated. This clone was seen a few times. Its antigen is still unknown. Method: immunoSEQ multiplex PCR; TCRdb's copy keeps in-frame clones and lacks some. The repertoire holds roughly 18,000 clones, approximately 82% seen once, with approximately 19% in the top ten.

The chain has TRBV4-2 and TRBJ2-7; TRBD1 matches 8 bases. The sequenced sample was CD4+ T cells from PBMCs, cultured in vitro. The receptor comes from a human donor in good health. This CDR3 reads CASSQVNRGKDEQYF. Here the CDR3 DNA reads TGTGCCAGCAGCCAAGTGAACAGGGGGAAAGACGAGCAGTACTTC.